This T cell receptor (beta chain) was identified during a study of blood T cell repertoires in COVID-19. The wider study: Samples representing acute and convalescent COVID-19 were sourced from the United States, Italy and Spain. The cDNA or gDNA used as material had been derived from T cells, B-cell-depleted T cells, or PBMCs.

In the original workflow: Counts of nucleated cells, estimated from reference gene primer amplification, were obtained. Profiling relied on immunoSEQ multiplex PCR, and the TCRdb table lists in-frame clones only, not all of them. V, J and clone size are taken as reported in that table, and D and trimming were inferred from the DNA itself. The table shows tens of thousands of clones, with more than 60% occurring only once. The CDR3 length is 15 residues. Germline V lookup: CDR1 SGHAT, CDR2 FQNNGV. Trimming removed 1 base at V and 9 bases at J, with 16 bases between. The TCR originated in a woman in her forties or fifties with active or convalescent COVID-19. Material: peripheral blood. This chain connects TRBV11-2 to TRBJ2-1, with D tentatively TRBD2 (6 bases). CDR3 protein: CASSLVRRAQSEQFF. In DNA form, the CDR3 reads TGTGCCAGCAGCTTAGTCCGGAGGGCCCAGAGTGAGCAGTTCTTC.